Shown below are 6 T cell receptor beta chains from a single sample sequenced in a study of cytomegalovirus exposure and HLA in healthy donors. The PCR was carried out with 60 Vbeta primers and 13 Jbeta primers. The repertoire was sequenced with immunoSEQ multiplex PCR; TCRdb's copy has only in-frame clones and lacks some. The ten most abundant clones cover roughly 2.6% of a sample with about 140,000 clones. The sequenced sample was PBMCs. The receptors were sampled from a man aged 35 to 55 in good health and CMV-seronegative.

V and J are TRBV5-4 and TRBJ2-7; 9 bases map to TRBD2. Per the germline V gene, CDR1 is SGHNT and CDR2 is YYREEE (reference sequence). The CDR3 runs to 15 residues. V lost 3 bases and J lost 4; bases outside the gene matches: 8. Here the CDR3 reads CASSSGAGGLYEQYF. DNA of the CDR3: TGTGCCAGCAGCTCCGGGGCGGGGGGGCTGTACGAGCAGTACTTC. The whole variable domain, filled in from reference TRBV5-4 and TRBJ2-7, reads ETGVTQSPTHLIKTRGQQVTLRCSSQSGHNTVSWYQQALGQGPQFIFQYYREEENGRGNFPPRFSGLQFPNYSSELNVNALELDDSALYLCASSSGAGGLYEQYFGPGTRLTVT.

This chain uses TRBV13 with TRBJ2-6, with D possibly matching TRBD1 (5 bases). CDR3 length equals 14 residues. Germline loops: CDR1 PRHDT, CDR2 FYEKMQ (reference sequence). V gave up 0 bases and J gave up 8 bases, with 8 bases separating them. This CDR3 reads CASSLGRQPNVLTF. In DNA form, the CDR3 reads TGTGCCAGCAGCTTAGGAAGACAGCCCAACGTCCTGACTTTC.

The rearrangement uses TRBV9 and TRBJ2-3; TRBD2 aligns across 11 bases. This CDR3 has 16 amino acids. V shed 3 bases, J shed 3 bases, and the junction held 6 bases outside the gene matches. Germline V gene lookup returns CDR1 SGDLS and CDR2 YYNGEE. CDR3: CASSGNSGGVTDTQYF. CDR3 DNA: TGTGCCAGCAGCGGGAATAGCGGGGGGGTAACAGATACGCAGTATTTT.

The chain couples TRBV7-2 to TRBJ2-2; no reliable D call. The ends were cut back, 1 base at V and 1 base at J, with 7 bases in the middle. The germline CDR1 and CDR2 sequences are SGHTA and FQGNSA. The CDR3 loop spans 15 amino acids. The CDR3 DNA reads as TGTGCCAGCAGCTTAGACCGACTGAACACCGGGGAGCTGTTTTTT. This sequence encodes CASSLDRLNTGELFF.

The chain recombines TRBV29-1 with TRBJ2-5, with D perhaps matching TRBD1 (6 bases). This CDR3 region has 16 residues. V lost 6 bases, J lost 2 bases, and 22 bases lay in between. CDR1 SQVTM and CDR2 ANQGSEA come from the germline V gene. The CDR3: CSVPIQGLAVQETQYF. The CDR3 DNA follows: TGCAGCGTCCCGATACAGGGTCTGGCTGTACAAGAGACCCAGTACTTC.

Details on this clone: The sample contains more than one DNA sequence encoding this CDR3. V gene TRBV5-1 combines with J gene TRBJ2-7; D perhaps matches TRBD2 (5 bases). The V end was cut by 2 bases, the J end by 3 bases, with 9 bases between. Germline assignment: CDR1 SGHRS and CDR2 YFSETQ. The CDR3 is 13 amino acids. The CDR3 nucleotides are TGCGCCAGCAGCTTCGGACTGAACTACGAGCAGTACTTC. This codes for CASSFGLNYEQYF.